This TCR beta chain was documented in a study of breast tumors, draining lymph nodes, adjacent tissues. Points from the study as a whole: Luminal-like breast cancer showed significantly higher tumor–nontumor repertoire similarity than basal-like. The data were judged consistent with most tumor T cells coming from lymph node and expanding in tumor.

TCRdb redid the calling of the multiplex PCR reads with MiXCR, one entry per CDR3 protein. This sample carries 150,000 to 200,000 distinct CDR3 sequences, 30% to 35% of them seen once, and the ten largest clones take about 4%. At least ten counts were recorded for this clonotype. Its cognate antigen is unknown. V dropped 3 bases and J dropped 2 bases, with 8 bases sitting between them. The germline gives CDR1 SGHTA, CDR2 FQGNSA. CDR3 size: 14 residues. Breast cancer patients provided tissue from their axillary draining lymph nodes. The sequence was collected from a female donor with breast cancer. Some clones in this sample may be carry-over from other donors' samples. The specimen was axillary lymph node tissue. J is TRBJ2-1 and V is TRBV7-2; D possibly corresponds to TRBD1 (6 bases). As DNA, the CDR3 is TGTGCCAGCAGCTTTAGACAGGCCTACAATGAGCAGTTCTTC. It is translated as CASSFRQAYNEQFF.